This T cell receptor (beta chain) was observed in a study of post-analysis software for immune sequencing data. Study-wide results and caveats: Co-batched samples clustered tightly together by F measure. Versus controls, multiple sclerosis patients showed significantly lower diversity (normalized Chao1). Four or five TRBV segments (TRBV5-6, TRBV5-1 and TRBV20-1 among them) occurred more frequently in patients than in controls.

TCR beta cDNA libraries included unique molecular identifiers. Once roughly 0.9 to 10 million T cells were used, a few hundred thousand cDNA molecules resulted. TCRdb re-analysed the PCR reads in MiXCR, keeping a single row per CDR3 protein. The profile shows some 700,000 distinct CDR3 sequences, approximately 59% of them singletons. On this clonotype: No antigen is known for it.

Germline CDR1 and CDR2: DFQATT and SNEGSKA (reference sequence). The V gene lost 2 bases and the J gene lost 8 bases, with 12 bases spanning the gap. The CDR3 is 12 residues long. The sequence came from a girl aged 2 to 10 with multiple sclerosis. The chain has TRBV20-1 and TRBJ1-2; no clear D. The sample comprised blood. DNA for the CDR3: TGCAGTGCTAGACAACAGACGGGCGGCTACACCTTC. It codes for CSARQQTGGYTF.